This T cell receptor beta chain was recorded in a study of T cells in Graves' hyperthyroidism and ophthalmopathy. Study observations and caveats: Model-based prediction identified ophthalmopathy a median roughly 6.1 months prior to its onset.

CDR1 is SGHAT, CDR2 FQNNGV, per germline. The CDR3 covers 15 residues. Trimming shortened V by 3 bases and J by 0 bases, and 12 bases separated the two germline ends. The source material, RNA transcripts, was used to amplify TCR beta CDR3 regions. Initially, a first-round RT-PCR of the TCR CDR3 employed the HTBI primer set. MiXCR, applied by TCRdb to the multiplex PCR reads, yields one record per CDR3 protein. The data hold about 320,000 distinct CDR3 sequences, with roughly 17% observed a single time. It was 8 to 10 ml of fresh peripheral blood that supplied the PBMCs. This clonotype was seen more than once but under ten times. Its antigen is still unknown.

V and J are TRBV11-2 and TRBJ2-7, with a possible D match to TRBD1 (6 bases). The sequence derives from a man aged 25 to 40 with Graves' hyperthyroidism. The source material was blood. The CDR3 reads CASSFRQDSSYEQYF. CDR3 bases: TGTGCCAGCAGCTTCAGGCAGGACAGCTCCTACGAGCAGTACTTC.